A selection of T cell receptor beta chains follows, all from one sample in a study of T cell responses to AZD1222 COVID-19 vaccine. The protocol was immunoSEQ multiplex PCR, while the TCRdb copy is restricted to in-frame clones and leaves out a portion. The data show 60,000 to 90,000 clones, about nine tenths seen once. Sequences were derived from peripheral blood, sampled 28 days after the second AZD1222 dose. These receptors were collected from an adult who received the AZD1222 COVID-19 vaccine. Both conserved end residues are part of each CDR3. Only part of the rows carry a size: once, few, many, or a class if the clone is expanded.

cdr3_length	clone_size	v_call	j_call	cdr3_aa
15	.	TRBV18	TRBJ1-2	CASSPGPKPHYGYTF
15	.	TRBV4-1	TRBJ1-2	CASSQDQEGLYGYTF
11	.	TRBV29-1	TRBJ1-3	CSVETRNTIYF
16	.	TRBV3-1/TRBV3-2	TRBJ2-3	CASRTAGQGGRGTQYF
13	.	TRBV2	TRBJ2-7	CASSGDQSYEQYF
15	.	TRBV10-1	TRBJ2-7	CASSDPVTGGYEQYF
12	once	TRBV28	TRBJ2-7	CASSPDSYEQYF
15	once	TRBV7-2	TRBJ2-2	CASSSDGSILGELFF
14	.	TRBV11-2	TRBJ1-2	CASSPGRELYGYTF
13	.	TRBV29-1	TRBJ1-3	CRPSCWSGNTIYF
15	few	TRBV19	TRBJ1-3	CASSIAGVSGNTIYF
15	.	TRBV5-1	TRBJ1-3	CASSSTGVDGNTIYF
17	.	TRBV3-1/TRBV3-2	TRBJ1-2	CASSQGMPRTGVYGYTF
15	.	TRBV5-4	TRBJ2-3	CASRPMGGNTDTQYF
12	.	TRBV5-6	TRBJ1-2	CASSPGNYGYTF
15	.	TRBV7-2	TRBJ2-2	CASRIVAGGIGELFF
15	.	TRBV7-3	TRBJ2-5	CASSLRADGTETQYF
15	.	TRBV5-6	TRBJ2-7	CASSLGTVLFYEQYF
14	.	TRBV28	TRBJ2-3	CAIRQGISTDTQYF
15	.	TRBV9	TRBJ2-1	CASSRLPSGDNEQFF
12	.	TRBV7-2	TRBJ2-3	CASSRSSDTQYF
12	.	TRBV6-5	TRBJ1-4	CASSYSGEKLFF
13	.	TRBV5-1	TRBJ1-1	CASSNSGTTEAFF
13	.	TRBV3-1/TRBV3-2	TRBJ1-1	CASSQEKWSEAFF
15	.	TRBV30	TRBJ2-2	CAWSTLNANTGELFF
13	.	TRBV2	TRBJ2-5	CASKWGAGETQYF
17	.	TRBV24-1	TRBJ1-2	CATSEPRGAFGGYGYTF
13	.	TRBV2	TRBJ2-5	CASSPDSRETQYF
13	.	TRBV5-1	TRBJ2-7	CASSVGQQYEQYF